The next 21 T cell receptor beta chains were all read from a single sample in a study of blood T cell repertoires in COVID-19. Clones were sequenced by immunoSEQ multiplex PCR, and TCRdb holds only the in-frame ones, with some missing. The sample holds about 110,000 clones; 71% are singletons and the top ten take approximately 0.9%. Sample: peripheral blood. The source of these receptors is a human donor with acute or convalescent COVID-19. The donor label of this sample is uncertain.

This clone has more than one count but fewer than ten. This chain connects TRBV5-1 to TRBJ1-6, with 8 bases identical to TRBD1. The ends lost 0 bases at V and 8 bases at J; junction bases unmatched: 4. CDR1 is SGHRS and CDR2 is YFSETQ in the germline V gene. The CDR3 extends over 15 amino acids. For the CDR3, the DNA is TGCGCCAGCAGCTTGGCCGGGACAGGTTATTCACCCCTCCACTTT. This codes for CASSLAGTGYSPLHF. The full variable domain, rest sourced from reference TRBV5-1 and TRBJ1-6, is KAGVTQTPRYLIKTRGQQVTLSCSPISGHRSVSWYQQTPGQGLQFLFEYFSETQRNKGNFPGRFSGRQFSNSRSEMNVSTLELGDSALYLCASSLAGTGYSPLHFGNGTRLTVT.

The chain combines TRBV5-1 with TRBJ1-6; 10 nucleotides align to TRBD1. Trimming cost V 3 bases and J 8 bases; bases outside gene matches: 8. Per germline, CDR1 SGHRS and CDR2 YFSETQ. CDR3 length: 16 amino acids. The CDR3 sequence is CASSSGTGVNYSPLHF. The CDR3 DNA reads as TGCGCCAGCAGCTCCGGGACAGGGGTTAATTATTCACCCCTCCACTTT.

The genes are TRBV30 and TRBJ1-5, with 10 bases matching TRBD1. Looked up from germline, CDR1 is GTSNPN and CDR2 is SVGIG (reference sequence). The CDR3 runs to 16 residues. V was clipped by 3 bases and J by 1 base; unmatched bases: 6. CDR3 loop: CAWSLRDRGSNQPQHF. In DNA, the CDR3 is TGTGCCTGGAGCCTCCGGGACAGGGGAAGCAATCAGCCCCAGCATTTT.

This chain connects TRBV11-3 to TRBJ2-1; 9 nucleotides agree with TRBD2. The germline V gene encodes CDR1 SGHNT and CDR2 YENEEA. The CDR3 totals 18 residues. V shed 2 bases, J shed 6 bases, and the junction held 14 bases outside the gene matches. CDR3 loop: CASSLPPCGGGPRNEQFF. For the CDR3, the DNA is TGTGCCAGCAGCTTACCCCCATGCGGGGGGGGGCCCCGCAATGAGCAGTTCTTC. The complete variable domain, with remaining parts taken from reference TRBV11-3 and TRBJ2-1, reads EAGVVQSPRYKIIEKKQPVAFWCNPISGHNTLYWYLQNLGQGPELLIRYENEEAVDDSQLPKDRFSAERLKGVDSTLKIQPAELGDSAVYLCASSLPPCGGGPRNEQFFGPGTRLTVL.

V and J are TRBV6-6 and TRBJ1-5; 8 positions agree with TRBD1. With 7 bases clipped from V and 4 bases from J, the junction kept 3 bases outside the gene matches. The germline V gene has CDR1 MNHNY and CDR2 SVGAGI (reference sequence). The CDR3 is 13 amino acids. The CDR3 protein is CASTRDRNQPQHF. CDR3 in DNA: TGTGCCAGCACCCGGGACAGGAATCAGCCCCAGCATTTT.

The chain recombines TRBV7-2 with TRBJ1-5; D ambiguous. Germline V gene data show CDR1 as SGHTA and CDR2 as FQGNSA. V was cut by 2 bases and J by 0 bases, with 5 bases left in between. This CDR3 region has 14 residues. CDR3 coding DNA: TGTGCCAGCAGCTTAAGCCTTAGCAATCAGCCCCAGCATTTT. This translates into CASSLSLSNQPQHF.

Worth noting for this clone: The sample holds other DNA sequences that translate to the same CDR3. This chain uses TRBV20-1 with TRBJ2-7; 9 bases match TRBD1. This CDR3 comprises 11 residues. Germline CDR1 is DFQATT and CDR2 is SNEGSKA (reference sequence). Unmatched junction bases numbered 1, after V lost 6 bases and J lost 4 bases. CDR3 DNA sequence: TGCAGTGCAGGGACAGGGTACGAGCAGTACTTC. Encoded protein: CSAGTGYEQYF.

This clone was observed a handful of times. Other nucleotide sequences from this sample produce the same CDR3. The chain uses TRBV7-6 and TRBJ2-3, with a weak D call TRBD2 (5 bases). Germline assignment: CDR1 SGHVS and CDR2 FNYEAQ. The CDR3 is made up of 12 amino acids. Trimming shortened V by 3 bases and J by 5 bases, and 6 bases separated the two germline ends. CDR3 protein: CASSFSGDTQYF. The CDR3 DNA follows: TGTGCCAGCAGCTTCAGCGGAGATACGCAGTATTTT.

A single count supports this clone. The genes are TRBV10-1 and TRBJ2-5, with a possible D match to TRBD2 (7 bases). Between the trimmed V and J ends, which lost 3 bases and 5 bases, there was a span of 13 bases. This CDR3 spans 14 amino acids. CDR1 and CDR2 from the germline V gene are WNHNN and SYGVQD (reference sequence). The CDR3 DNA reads TGCGCCAGCAGTGACGGGGGGCCCTGGGAGACCCAGTACTTC. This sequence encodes CASSDGGPWETQYF.

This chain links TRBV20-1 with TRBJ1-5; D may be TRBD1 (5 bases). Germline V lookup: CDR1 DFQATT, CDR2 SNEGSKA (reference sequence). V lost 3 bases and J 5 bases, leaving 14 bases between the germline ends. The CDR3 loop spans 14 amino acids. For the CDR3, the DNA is TGCAGTGCTAGTGTCGGTGAAGGGGATCAGCCCCAGCATTTT. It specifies CSASVGEGDQPQHF.

The CDR3 DNA is TGTGCCAGCAGCTTGGCCTCGTATCAGGGGGCGGAAAAACTGTTTTTT. Translation: CASSLASYQGAEKLFF. V is TRBV5-6 and J is TRBJ1-4; 8 bases align to TRBD1. V trimming: 0 bases; J trimming: 8 bases; junction bases outside the gene matches: 9. Germline V gene sequence: CDR1 SGHDT, CDR2 YYEEEE. The CDR3 runs to 16 residues.

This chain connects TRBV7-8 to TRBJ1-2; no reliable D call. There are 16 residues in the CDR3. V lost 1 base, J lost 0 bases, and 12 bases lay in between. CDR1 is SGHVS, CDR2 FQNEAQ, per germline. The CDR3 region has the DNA TGTGCCAGCAGCTTAGTTTTCGCGTTAGCTAACTATGGCTACACCTTC. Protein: CASSLVFALANYGYTF.

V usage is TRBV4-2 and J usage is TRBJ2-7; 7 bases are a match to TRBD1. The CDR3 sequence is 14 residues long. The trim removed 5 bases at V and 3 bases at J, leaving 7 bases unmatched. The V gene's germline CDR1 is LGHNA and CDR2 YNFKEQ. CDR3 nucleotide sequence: TGTGCCAGCAGCAATAACCGGGACAGCTACGAGCAGTACTTC. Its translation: CASSNNRDSYEQYF.

CDR3: CASSTTGVGGYGYTF. Here the CDR3 DNA reads TGCGCCAGCAGCACGACAGGGGTAGGGGGCTATGGCTACACCTTC. The chain has TRBV5-1 and TRBJ1-2; 8 nucleotides match TRBD1. Trimming cost V 4 bases and J 4 bases; bases outside gene matches: 9. Germline V lookup: CDR1 SGHRS, CDR2 YFSETQ. The CDR3 has 15 residues.

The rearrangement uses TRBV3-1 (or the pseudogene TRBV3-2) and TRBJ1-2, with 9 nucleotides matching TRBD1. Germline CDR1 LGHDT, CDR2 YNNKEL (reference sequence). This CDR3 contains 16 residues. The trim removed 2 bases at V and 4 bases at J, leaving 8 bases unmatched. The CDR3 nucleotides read TGTGCCAGCAGCCAATTTGGACAGGGGCGGATCTATGGCTACACCTTC. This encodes CASSQFGQGRIYGYTF.

The DNA of the CDR3 is TGTGCCAGCAGCCAATCTTTACAGGGGACCACCCTTAACTATGGCTACACCTTC. The encoded protein is CASSQSLQGTTLNYGYTF. J is TRBJ1-2 and V is TRBV4-2; TRBD1 agrees at 7 bases. This CDR3 contains 18 residues. Germline V gene lookup returns CDR1 LGHNA and CDR2 YNFKEQ. Trimming cost V 2 bases and J 1 base; bases outside gene matches: 13.

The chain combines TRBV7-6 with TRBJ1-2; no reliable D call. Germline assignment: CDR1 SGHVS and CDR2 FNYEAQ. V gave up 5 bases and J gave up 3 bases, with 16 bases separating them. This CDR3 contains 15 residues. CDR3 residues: CASSRLEGSHYGYTF. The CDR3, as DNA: TGTGCCAGCAGCAGGCTGGAGGGATCCCACTATGGCTACACCTTC.

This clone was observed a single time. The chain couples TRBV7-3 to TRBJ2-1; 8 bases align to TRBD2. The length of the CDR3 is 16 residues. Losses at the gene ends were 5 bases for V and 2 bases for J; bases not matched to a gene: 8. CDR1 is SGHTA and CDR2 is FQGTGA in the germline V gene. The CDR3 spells CASSPTAGVTYNEQFF. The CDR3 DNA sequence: TGTGCCAGCAGCCCCACAGCGGGGGTTACCTACAATGAGCAGTTCTTC. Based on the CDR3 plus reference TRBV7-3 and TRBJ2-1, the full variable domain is GAGVSQTPSNKVTEKGKYVELRCDPISGHTALYWYRQSLGQGPEFLIYFQGTGAADDSGLPNDRFFAVRPEGSVSTLKIQRTERGDSAVYLCASSPTAGVTYNEQFFGPGTRLTVL.

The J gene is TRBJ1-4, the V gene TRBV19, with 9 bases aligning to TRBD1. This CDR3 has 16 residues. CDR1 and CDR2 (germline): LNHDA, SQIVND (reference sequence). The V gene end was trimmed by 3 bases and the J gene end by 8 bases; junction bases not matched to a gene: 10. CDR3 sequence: CASSILQGAVGEKLFF. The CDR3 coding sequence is TGTGCCAGTAGTATCCTACAGGGGGCGGTTGGAGAAAAACTGTTTTTT.

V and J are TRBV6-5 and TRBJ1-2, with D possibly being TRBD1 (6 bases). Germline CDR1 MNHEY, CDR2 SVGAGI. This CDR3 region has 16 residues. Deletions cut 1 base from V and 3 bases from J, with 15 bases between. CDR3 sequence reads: CASSYLGGGSDYGYTF. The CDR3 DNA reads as TGTGCCAGCAGTTACTTGGGAGGGGGGAGCGACTATGGCTACACCTTC.

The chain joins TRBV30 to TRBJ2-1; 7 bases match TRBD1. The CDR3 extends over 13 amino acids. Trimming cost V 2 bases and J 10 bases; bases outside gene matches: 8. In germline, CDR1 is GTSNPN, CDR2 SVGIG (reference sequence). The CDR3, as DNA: TGTGCCTGGAGTCCTACAGGGGCAGGGGAGCAGTTCTTC. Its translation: CAWSPTGAGEQFF.